These 26 T cell receptor beta chains share one sample of origin, sequenced in a study of CD8 T cells in ankylosing spondylitis. Overall study findings and caveats: The study identified a TCR beta motif of several highly homologous variants that appeared characteristic of ankylosing spondylitis blood.

No antigen has been identified for these receptors. A single record per CDR3 protein comes from TCRdb applying MiXCR to the 5' RACE reads. Of fewer than 550,000 distinct CDR3 sequences listed, approximately 5% were seen once; the top ten hold under 4.5%. The sample taken for sequencing was blood, either unsorted or a sorted T cell fraction (not recorded which). Receptors originate from a male donor with ankylosing spondylitis.

In its sample, this clonotype was seen many times. The chain has TRBV14 and TRBJ1-6, with TRBD1 matching 8 bases. In germline, CDR1 is SGHDN, CDR2 FVKESK. This CDR3 is built from 21 residues. V lost 3 bases to trimming and J lost 0 bases; unmatched junction nucleotides: 16. The CDR3 coding sequence is TGTGCCAGCAGCCACAGACAGGGGCCGCACCAGTCTAACTCCTATAATTCACCCCTCCACTTT. It translates to CASSHRQGPHQSNSYNSPLHF.

V usage is TRBV20-1 and J usage is TRBJ2-1, with 8 bases identical to TRBD1. The CDR3 loop spans 17 amino acids. Germline trimming cut 3 bases from V and 7 bases from J; bases unmatched to any gene: 17. The germline V gene encodes CDR1 DFQATT and CDR2 SNEGSKA (reference sequence). The CDR3 spells CSARSFQAQGARNEQFF. In DNA form, the CDR3 reads TGCAGTGCTAGGTCCTTCCAAGCGCAGGGGGCGAGAAATGAGCAGTTCTTC.

This clonotype was seen many times. V gene TRBV27 combines with J gene TRBJ2-5; D is possibly TRBD1 (6 bases). Germline V lookup: CDR1 MNHEY, CDR2 SMNVEV (reference sequence). The CDR3 covers 13 residues. V was pared by 6 bases and J by 1 base, with 9 bases between. The CDR3 is CASRGQPQETQYF. The CDR3 region has the DNA TGTGCCAGCAGAGGACAGCCCCAAGAGACCCAGTACTTC.

This clonotype has a count of ten or more. CDR3 nucleotides: TGCAGTGCTAGAGACCCGGGCGGGCTGATGGGGCAGCCCCAGCATTTT. Its protein product is CSARDPGGLMGQPQHF. This chain joins TRBV20-1 and TRBJ1-5; D is unresolved. The CDR3 is 16 residues long. In germline, CDR1 is DFQATT, CDR2 SNEGSKA (reference sequence). The V end lost 0 bases, the J end lost 7 bases, and 19 bases lay between the germline ends.

This clonotype was recorded at least ten times. V gene TRBV6-2 or TRBV6-3 combines with J gene TRBJ2-7; 8 positions agree with TRBD1. This CDR3 contains 13 residues. Germline V gene lookup returns CDR1 MNHEY and CDR2 SVGEGT. V was pared by 6 bases and J by 2 bases, with 3 bases of the junction left unmatched. The CDR3 DNA reads TGTGCCAGCAGACAGGGGGTGGCCTACGAGCAGTACTTC. Translated: CASRQGVAYEQYF.

This clonotype was counted ten times or more. The chain recombines TRBV20-1 with TRBJ2-5, with D unclear. Trimming stripped 6 bases from V and 5 bases from J, with 10 bases between. CDR1 is DFQATT and CDR2 is SNEGSKA in the germline V gene (reference sequence). The CDR3 has 11 residues. DNA of the CDR3: TGCAGTGCCTCAGGAGTGGAGACCCAGTACTTC. This encodes CSASGVETQYF.

This clonotype was seen a few times. The V call is TRBV11-2, the J call TRBJ2-3; 13 bases map to TRBD2. V lost 3 bases to trimming and J lost 1 base; unmatched junction nucleotides: 10. The CDR3 has 19 amino acids. The V gene's germline CDR1 is SGHAT and CDR2 FQNNGV. The CDR3 nucleotides read TGTGCCAGCAGCTTCAGGACTAGCGGGAGAGGGAGAGGCACAGATACGCAGTATTTT. Protein product: CASSFRTSGRGRGTDTQYF.

This clonotype appeared many times. The genes are TRBV5-1 and TRBJ1-1; D gene uncertain. V lost 7 bases and J lost 2, with 15 bases in between. The CDR3 covers 14 residues. The germline V gene encodes CDR1 SGHRS and CDR2 YFSETQ. The CDR3 DNA reads as TGCGCCAGCCGACGACGTGGGGAAAACACTGAAGCTTTCTTT. It encodes CASRRRGENTEAFF. Using reference TRBV5-1 and TRBJ1-1 for the parts outside the CDR3, the full variable domain is KAGVTQTPRYLIKTRGQQVTLSCSPISGHRSVSWYQQTPGQGLQFLFEYFSETQRNKGNFPGRFSGRQFSNSRSEMNVSTLELGDSALYLCASRRRGENTEAFFGQGTRLTVV.

This clonotype was recorded a few times. CDR3 sequence: CASSHRGNQETQYF. Here the CDR3 DNA reads TGTGCCAGCAGCCACCGGGGGAACCAAGAGACCCAGTACTTC. The chain employs TRBV4-2 and TRBJ2-5; TRBD2 might be the D (6 bases). There are 14 residues in the CDR3. V shed 3 bases and J shed 0 bases, with 8 bases lying between them. Per the germline V gene, CDR1 is LGHNA and CDR2 is YNFKEQ.

This clonotype has at least ten counts. The rearrangement joins TRBV6-1 to TRBJ2-5; TRBD2 might be the D (5 bases). With 6 bases removed from V and 5 bases from J, the gap between germline ends came to 19 bases. Per germline, CDR1 MNHNS and CDR2 SASEGT. The CDR3 contains 15 residues. This CDR3 is CASSLGVNNWETQYF. The CDR3, as DNA: TGTGCCAGCAGCTTGGGAGTCAATAATTGGGAGACCCAGTACTTC.

This clonotype was counted many times. The rearrangement joins TRBV11-2 to TRBJ2-1; no clear D gene. This CDR3 spans 14 amino acids. CDR1 is SGHAT, CDR2 FQNNGV, per germline. The germline V and J ends were trimmed by 5 bases and 4 bases, with 12 bases remaining between them. The CDR3 here is CASSRGGSYNEQFF. In DNA, the CDR3 is TGTGCCAGCAGCCGAGGTGGTAGTTACAATGAGCAGTTCTTC.

V usage is TRBV7-6 and J usage is TRBJ2-7; 7 bases line up with TRBD2. Germline loops: CDR1 SGHVS, CDR2 FNYEAQ. The CDR3 contains 13 residues. J lost 7 bases, V lost 4 bases, and 7 bases had no gene match. The CDR3 loop reads CASSSVAGREQYF. As DNA, the CDR3 is TGTGCCAGCAGCTCCGTTGCCGGGAGGGAGCAGTACTTC.

The chain is built from TRBV24-1 and TRBJ2-7, with a tentative D call TRBD1 (5 bases). This CDR3 spans 13 amino acids. V gave up 8 bases and J gave up 0 bases, with 10 bases separating them. Germline V gene data show CDR1 as KGHDR and CDR2 as SFDVKD. The CDR3 protein is CATTDKSSYEQYF. CDR3 sequence (DNA): TGTGCCACCACGGACAAGAGCTCCTACGAGCAGTACTTC.

The sample holds many counts of this clonotype. The rearrangement joins TRBV6-1 to TRBJ1-5; no firm D call. Looked up from germline, CDR1 is MNHNS and CDR2 is SASEGT. The CDR3 loop spans 13 amino acids. The V and J ends lost 8 bases and 9 bases respectively, with 17 bases between them. The CDR3 coding sequence is TGTGCCAGCGGGTTGAGTGAGGAGCTGCCCCAGCATTTT. It is translated as CASGLSEELPQHF.

This clonotype was recorded many times. The J gene is TRBJ2-5, the V gene TRBV7-2, with 7 bases that match TRBD1. The V segment lost 5 bases and the J segment 2 bases; nucleotides outside the gene matches: 5. The length of the CDR3 is 14 residues. CDR1 is SGHTA, CDR2 FQGNSA, per germline. CDR3 in amino acids: CASSRWTGQETQYF. The CDR3 DNA reads TGTGCCAGCAGCCGGTGGACAGGTCAAGAGACCCAGTACTTC.

There are a few counts of this clonotype. This rearrangement joins TRBV20-1 to TRBJ2-7, with TRBD2 matching 10 bases. Per germline, CDR1 DFQATT and CDR2 SNEGSKA (reference sequence). This CDR3 is 14 amino acids long. The V segment lost 3 bases and the J segment 3 bases; nucleotides outside the gene matches: 5. The CDR3 sequence: CSASLSSGGYEQYF. In nucleotides, the CDR3 is TGCAGTGCTAGCTTATCTAGCGGGGGCTACGAGCAGTACTTC.

Worth noting for this clonotype: A much larger clone differs by one base, so this may be a read error. The V gene is TRBV20-1, the J gene TRBJ2-2; no clear D. Trimming removed 3 bases from V and 6 bases from J, with 8 bases in between. The CDR3 sequence is 12 residues long. Germline assignment: CDR1 DFQATT and CDR2 SNEGSKA (reference sequence). The CDR3 region has the DNA TGCAGTGCTAGGGCAGCGCCCGGGGAGCTGTTTTTT. Protein product: CSARAAPGELFF.

The chain is built from TRBV6-2 or TRBV6-3 and TRBJ2-5; possible D gene TRBD2, 5 bases. V dropped 4 bases and J dropped 3 bases, with 6 bases sitting between them. Germline V gene data show CDR1 as MNHEY and CDR2 as SVGEGT. CDR3 size: 12 residues. The CDR3 here is CASSWREETQYF. As DNA, the CDR3 is TGTGCCAGCAGTTGGCGGGAAGAGACCCAGTACTTC.

This clonotype was detected many times. J is TRBJ2-2 and V is TRBV3-1, with 9 nucleotides matching TRBD2. This CDR3 has 17 amino acids. J lost 8 bases, V lost 0 bases, and 10 bases had no gene match. Per the germline V gene, CDR1 is LGHDT and CDR2 is YNNKEL (reference sequence). CDR3 loop: CASSQDSGLAKWGELFF. The CDR3 bases are TGTGCCAGCAGCCAAGATTCGGGACTAGCCAAGTGGGGGGAGCTGTTTTTT.

This clonotype was recorded at least ten times. The chain recombines TRBV4-2 with TRBJ1-4; D is perhaps TRBD1 (5 bases). The CDR3 has 16 amino acids. Germline CDR1 reads LGHNA; CDR2 reads YNFKEQ. V shed 1 base and J shed 5 bases, with 14 bases lying between them. CDR3 in DNA: TGTGCCAGCAGCCAAGGGAGCCCGGGGCCGAATGAAAAACTGTTTTTT. The encoded protein is CASSQGSPGPNEKLFF.

The table lists this clonotype with many counts. This chain links TRBV7-2 with TRBJ1-5; D call uncertain. CDR3 size: 15 residues. Trimming stripped 1 base from V and 1 base from J, with 8 bases between. Germline CDR1 is SGHTA and CDR2 is FQGNSA. CDR3 nucleotides: TGTGCCAGCAGCTTAGTAGTCGCCAGCAATCAGCCCCAGCATTTT. It yields the protein CASSLVVASNQPQHF.

This clonotype was counted at least ten times. This chain uses TRBV7-9 with TRBJ1-1; tentatively, D is TRBD1 (6 bases). Trimming left V 4 bases short and J 4 bases short, with 16 bases between. CDR1 and CDR2 from the germline V gene are SEHNR and FQNEAQ (reference sequence). The CDR3 spans 15 residues. The CDR3 sequence is CASSWISGESTEAFF. The CDR3 nucleotides are TGTGCCAGCAGCTGGATTTCAGGGGAATCCACTGAAGCTTTCTTT.

At least ten counts were recorded for this clonotype. The chain has TRBV5-1 and TRBJ2-1, with TRBD2 identical over 11 bases. CDR1 and CDR2 from the germline V gene are SGHRS and YFSETQ. This CDR3 is 17 amino acids long. V gave up 0 bases and J gave up 4 bases; unmatched junction bases: 6. For the CDR3, the DNA is TGCGCCAGCAGCTTGGGACTAGCGGGGCCGTTTTACAATGAGCAGTTCTTC. Translating it yields CASSLGLAGPFYNEQFF. The full variable domain, rest sourced from reference TRBV5-1 and TRBJ2-1, is KAGVTQTPRYLIKTRGQQVTLSCSPISGHRSVSWYQQTPGQGLQFLFEYFSETQRNKGNFPGRFSGRQFSNSRSEMNVSTLELGDSALYLCASSLGLAGPFYNEQFFGPGTRLTVL.

In DNA form, the CDR3 reads TGTGCCAGCAGCTTGGTGTTAGAATCCTACGAGCAGTACTTC. It specifies CASSLVLESYEQYF. The chain combines TRBV5-6 with TRBJ2-7; D gene ambiguous. Trimming removed 0 bases from V and 1 base from J, with 8 bases in between. The CDR3 spans 14 residues. CDR1 is SGHDT, CDR2 YYEEEE, per germline.

This clonotype was observed a handful of times. The gene calls are TRBV18 and TRBJ2-7; D tentatively reads TRBD1 or TRBD2 (5 bases each). This CDR3 contains 15 residues. Germline V gene sequence: CDR1 KGHSH, CDR2 LQKENI. V was pared by 2 bases and J by 8 bases, with 19 bases between. The CDR3 protein is CASSPGLVGDVQQYF. CDR3 nucleotide sequence: TGTGCCAGCTCACCAGGTTTGGTAGGGGACGTCCAGCAGTACTTC.

This clonotype has a count of ten or more. J is TRBJ1-2 and V is TRBV10-2; D perhaps matches TRBD1 (5 bases). This CDR3 spans 14 amino acids. V was shortened by 7 bases and J by 2 bases, with 14 bases between the two germline ends. The germline V gene encodes CDR1 WSHSY and CDR2 SAAADI. CDR3: CASTQTGTNYGYTF. CDR3 bases: TGCGCCAGCACACAAACCGGGACGAACTATGGCTACACCTTC.